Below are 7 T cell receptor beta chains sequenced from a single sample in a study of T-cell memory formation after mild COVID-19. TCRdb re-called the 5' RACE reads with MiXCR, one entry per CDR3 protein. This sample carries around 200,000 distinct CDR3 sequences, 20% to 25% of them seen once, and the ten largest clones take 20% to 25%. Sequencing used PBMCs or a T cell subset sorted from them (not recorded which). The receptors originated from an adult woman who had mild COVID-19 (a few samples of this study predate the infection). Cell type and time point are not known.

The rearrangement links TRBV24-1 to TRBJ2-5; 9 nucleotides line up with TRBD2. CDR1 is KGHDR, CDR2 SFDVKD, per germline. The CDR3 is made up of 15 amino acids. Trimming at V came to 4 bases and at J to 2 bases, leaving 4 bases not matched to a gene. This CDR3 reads CATSDVAGAQETQYF. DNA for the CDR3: TGTGCCACCAGTGACGTAGCGGGAGCGCAAGAGACCCAGTACTTC.

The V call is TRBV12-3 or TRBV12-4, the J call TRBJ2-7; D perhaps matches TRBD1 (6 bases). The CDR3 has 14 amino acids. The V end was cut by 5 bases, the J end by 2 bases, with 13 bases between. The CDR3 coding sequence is TGTGCCAGCAGTCCGTCAGGGGTTGCCTACGAGCAGTACTTC. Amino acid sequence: CASSPSGVAYEQYF.

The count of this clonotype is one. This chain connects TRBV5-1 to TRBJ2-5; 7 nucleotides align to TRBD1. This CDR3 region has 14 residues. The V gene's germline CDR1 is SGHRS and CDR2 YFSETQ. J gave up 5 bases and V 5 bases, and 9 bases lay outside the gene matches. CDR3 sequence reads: CASRTGLGVETQYF. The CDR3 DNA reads TGCGCCAGCAGGACAGGGTTAGGGGTGGAGACCCAGTACTTC.

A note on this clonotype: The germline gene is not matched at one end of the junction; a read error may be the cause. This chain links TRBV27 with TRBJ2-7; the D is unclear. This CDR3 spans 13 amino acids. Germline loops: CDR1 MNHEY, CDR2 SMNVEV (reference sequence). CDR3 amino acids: CASSLNNAYEKYF. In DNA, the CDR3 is TGTGCCAGCAGTTTAAACAATGCCTACGAGAAGTACTTC.

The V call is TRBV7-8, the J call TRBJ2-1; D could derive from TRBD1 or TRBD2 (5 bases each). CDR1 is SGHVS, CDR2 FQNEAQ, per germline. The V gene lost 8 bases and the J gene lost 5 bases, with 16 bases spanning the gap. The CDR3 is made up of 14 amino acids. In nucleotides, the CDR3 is TGTGCCAGCGGCAGAGTGGGACCAGACAATGAGCAGTTCTTC. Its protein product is CASGRVGPDNEQFF. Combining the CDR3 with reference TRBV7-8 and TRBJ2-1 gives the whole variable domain GAGVSQSPRYKVAKRGQDVALRCDPISGHVSLFWYQQALGQGPEFLTYFQNEAQLDKSGLPSDRFFAERPEGSVSTLKIQRTQQEDSAVYLCASGRVGPDNEQFFGPGTRLTVL.

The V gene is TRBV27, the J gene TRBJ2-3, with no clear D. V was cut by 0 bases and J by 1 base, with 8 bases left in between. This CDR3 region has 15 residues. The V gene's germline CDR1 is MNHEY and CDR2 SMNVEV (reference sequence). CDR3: CASSLSVAGTDTQYF. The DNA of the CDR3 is TGTGCCAGCAGTTTATCAGTTGCTGGCACAGATACGCAGTATTTT.

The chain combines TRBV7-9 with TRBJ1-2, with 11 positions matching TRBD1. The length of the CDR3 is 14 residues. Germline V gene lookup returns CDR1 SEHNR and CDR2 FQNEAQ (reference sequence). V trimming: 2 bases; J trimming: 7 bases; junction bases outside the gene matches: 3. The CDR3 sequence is CASSLLDRGLGYTF. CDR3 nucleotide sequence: TGTGCCAGCAGCTTACTGGACAGGGGGCTTGGCTACACCTTC.